A single sample gave rise to the 19 T cell receptor beta chains below, sequenced in a study of blood T cell repertoires in COVID-19. Assay: immunoSEQ multiplex PCR; the TCRdb copy retains only in-frame clones and omits some. The table includes around 230,000 clones, more than 75% detected once. Sequenced sample: peripheral blood. The receptors here all came from a man between 45 and 60 years old with COVID-19, enrolled during active disease.

This clone was detected a few times. This rearrangement joins TRBV4-3 to TRBJ1-3, with 7 nucleotides matching TRBD1. Per the germline V gene, CDR1 is LGHNA and CDR2 is YSLEER. V was pared by 5 bases and J by 0 bases, with 4 bases of the junction left unmatched. There are 15 residues in the CDR3. The CDR3 nucleotides read TGCGCCAGCAGCAGGGGACAGAACTCTGGAAACACCATATATTTT. Translating it yields CASSRGQNSGNTIYF.

This sequence joins TRBV6-5 and TRBJ1-6, with D possibly being TRBD1 (6 bases). Trimming shortened V by 0 bases and J by 9 bases, and 12 bases separated the two germline ends. Germline-derived CDR1 and CDR2 are MNHEY and SVGAGI. The CDR3 is made up of 15 amino acids. The CDR3 sequence: CASSYSLPGVSPLHF. DNA for the CDR3: TGTGCCAGCAGTTACTCGTTGCCAGGGGTTTCACCCCTCCACTTT.

This clone was detected once. The chain uses TRBV30 and TRBJ2-7, with 14 positions matching TRBD2. Germline CDR1 GTSNPN, CDR2 SVGIG (reference sequence). Trimming took 4 bases from V and 6 from J; bases not matched to a gene: 5. This CDR3 contains 14 residues. CDR3 amino acids: CAWKTGLAGGEQYF. The CDR3 nucleotides read TGTGCCTGGAAAACAGGACTAGCGGGGGGCGAGCAGTACTTC.

The chain employs TRBV6-5 and TRBJ2-1; D is perhaps TRBD1 (6 bases). The CDR3 has 15 residues. Germline-derived CDR1 and CDR2 are MNHEY and SVGAGI. V lost 5 bases and J lost 0, with 11 bases in between. The CDR3 DNA reads as TGTGCCAGCAGTCGTGACAGGAGCTCCTACAATGAGCAGTTCTTC. As protein: CASSRDRSSYNEQFF.

Only one count was recorded for this clone. V and J are TRBV18 and TRBJ2-3; 13 bases match TRBD2. CDR1 is KGHSH, CDR2 LQKENI, per germline. Trimming at V came to 3 bases and at J to 2 bases, leaving 8 bases not matched to a gene. The CDR3 is 18 amino acids. CDR3 sequence reads: CASSPRTSGRSSTDTQYF. The DNA of the CDR3 is TGTGCCAGCTCACCGAGGACTAGCGGGAGATCCTCCACAGATACGCAGTATTTT.

As for this clone: At one end, the junction sequence differs from germline, possibly due to a read error. The genes are TRBV2 and TRBJ2-5; 13 bases match TRBD2. The V gene's germline CDR1 is SNHLY and CDR2 FYNNEI. This CDR3 has 15 residues. CDR3 residues: CASGPSLAGGRVRDF. CDR3 nucleotide sequence: TGTGCCAGCGGTCCCTCACTAGCGGGAGGGCGGGTCCGGGACTTC.

A few counts support this clone. The J gene is TRBJ2-5, the V gene TRBV12-5, with 7 bases that match TRBD2. V gave up 5 bases and J gave up 5 bases; unmatched junction bases: 11. Germline CDR1 reads LGHNT; CDR2 reads FRNRAP. The CDR3 extends over 15 amino acids. The DNA for the CDR3 is TGTGCTAGTGGTCCCTGGACTAGTTCGGCGGAGACCCAGTACTTC. Translating gives CASGPWTSSAETQYF.

This clone was counted between two and nine times. The chain joins TRBV19 to TRBJ1-2; 9 positions match TRBD1. Germline values: CDR1 LNHDA, CDR2 SQIVND (reference sequence). The CDR3 totals 15 residues. Losses at the gene ends were 10 bases for V and 2 bases for J; bases not matched to a gene: 11. The CDR3 bases are TGTGCCACTAACCCTGGGACAGGGCTCAACTATGGCTACACCTTC. It codes for CATNPGTGLNYGYTF.

The chain has TRBV7-6 and TRBJ1-3; D remains unclear. The length of the CDR3 is 15 residues. V lost 5 bases to trimming and J lost 0 bases, with 11 bases between them. In germline, CDR1 is SGHVS, CDR2 FNYEAQ. CDR3 DNA: TGTGCCAGCAGCCTGGGGAGTTCCTCTGGAAACACCATATATTTT. Protein: CASSLGSSSGNTIYF.

This chain joins TRBV21-1 and TRBJ2-3; the D call in the table, TRBD2, was not verified against the DNA. TRBV21-1 is described as a pseudogene. The CDR3 totals 16 residues. This CDR3 reads CASSKACGGDTDTQYF. For the CDR3, the DNA is TGTGCCAGCAGCAAGGCCTGTGGGGGGGACACAGATACGCAGTATTTT.

This sequence joins TRBV7-6 and TRBJ2-1, with D perhaps TRBD2 (7 bases). The V end was cut by 6 bases, the J end by 3 bases, with 18 bases between. CDR3 length equals 16 residues. Germline assignment: CDR1 SGHVS and CDR2 FNYEAQ. This CDR3 reads CASSPGAGAYYNEQFF. The DNA for the CDR3 is TGTGCCAGCAGTCCAGGGGCGGGAGCTTACTACAATGAGCAGTTCTTC.

The chain combines TRBV14 with TRBJ2-7; D uncertain. This CDR3 has 13 amino acids. The V end was cut by 2 bases, the J end by 4 bases, with 9 bases between. Germline values: CDR1 SGHDN, CDR2 FVKESK. CDR3 region: CASSQTALYEQYF. Here the CDR3 DNA reads TGTGCCAGCAGCCAAACTGCTCTTTACGAGCAGTACTTC.

V usage is TRBV27 and J usage is TRBJ2-1, with no clear D. This CDR3 spans 16 amino acids. Trimming pared 2 bases from V and 1 base from J, leaving 12 bases between. From germline, CDR1 is MNHEY and CDR2 SMNVEV (reference sequence). The CDR3 nucleotides read TGTGCCAGCAGTTTAAGTCTAGTTCATTCCTACAATGAGCAGTTCTTC. Its protein is CASSLSLVHSYNEQFF.

The genes are TRBV4-2 and TRBJ2-5; 8 nucleotides align to TRBD2. CDR3 length: 16 residues. After removal of 3 bases from V and 7 bases from J, the junction contained 13 bases not matched to a gene. The V gene's germline CDR1 is LGHNA and CDR2 YNFKEQ. CDR3 nucleotides: TGTGCCAGCAGCCAGGAAACCGGGACTAGTATTGTGACCCAGTACTTC. Protein sequence: CASSQETGTSIVTQYF.

The CDR3 bases are TGTGCCACCAGGAGCGGGGCAAGCTACAATGAGCAGTTCTTC. It is translated as CATRSGASYNEQFF. The chain is built from TRBV21-1 and TRBJ2-1; the listed D gene, TRBD2, was not tested against the DNA. TRBV21-1 is reported as a pseudogene. The CDR3 length is 14 residues.

The V call is TRBV5-1, the J call TRBJ2-7; TRBD1 agrees at 7 bases. The trim removed 2 bases at V and 5 bases at J, leaving 4 bases unmatched. CDR1 and CDR2 (germline): SGHRS, YFSETQ. The CDR3 extends over 13 amino acids. The CDR3 DNA follows: TGCGCCAGCAGCTTCGGGACAGCCGACGAGCAGTACTTC. Translation gives CASSFGTADEQYF.

This chain uses TRBV19 with TRBJ2-2; TRBD2 aligns across 7 bases. The CDR3 is 15 residues long. Losses at the gene ends were 7 bases for V and 5 bases for J; bases not matched to a gene: 10. Germline loops: CDR1 LNHDA, CDR2 SQIVND (reference sequence). CDR3 nucleotide sequence: TGTGCCAGTATCAGAACCAGCGGGGCAACCGGGGAGCTGTTTTTT. It yields the protein CASIRTSGATGELFF.

This clone was observed a single time. The rearrangement joins TRBV4-3 to TRBJ2-1; D gene uncertain. V gave up 3 bases and J gave up 5 bases, with 14 bases separating them. The CDR3 length is 15 residues. Germline V gene data show CDR1 as LGHNA and CDR2 as YSLEER. The CDR3 here is CASSQISNADNEQFF. Written as DNA, the CDR3 is TGCGCCAGCAGCCAGATTTCAAATGCGGACAATGAGCAGTTCTTC.

The chain employs TRBV29-1 and TRBJ2-1; 7 positions match TRBD2. The CDR3 spans 12 residues. Per the germline V gene, CDR1 is SQVTM and CDR2 is ANQGSEA. V was clipped by 6 bases and J by 9 bases; unmatched bases: 8. The CDR3 reads CSVGRLAGEQFF. The CDR3 nucleotides are TGCAGCGTGGGCAGACTAGCCGGTGAGCAGTTCTTC.